This T cell receptor (beta chain) came from a study of PD-1 blockade in classical Hodgkin lymphoma. Points from the study as a whole: Possibly reflecting disease activity or prior therapy, repertoire differences have causes that remain undefined. Reported findings placed baseline TCR diversity lower in newly diagnosed patients (compared with healthy donors).

The CDR3 sequence is 15 residues long. Germline V gene data show CDR1 as SGHTA and CDR2 as FQGNSA. V lost 5 bases and J lost 5, with 18 bases in between. Regarding this clone: No antigen is known for it.

Time point indicated: newly diagnosed, previously untreated cHL patient sample. Magnetic depletion of unwanted cells isolated CD4+ T cells from thawed PBMCs. PBMCs from untreated, newly diagnosed classical Hodgkin lymphoma were comparison samples. TCRdb's copy holds only in-frame clones and misses some; the assay was immunoSEQ multiplex PCR. The sample yields roughly 14,000 clones, around 84% seen once. The chain is built from TRBV7-2 and TRBJ2-5; D uncertain. The material sequenced was CD4+ T cells from blood. This clonotype was sampled from a human donor with classical Hodgkin lymphoma. CDR3 DNA: TGTGCCAGCAGCACAAGTCGCCATGTATCGGAGACCCAGTACTTC. Its protein product is CASSTSRHVSETQYF.